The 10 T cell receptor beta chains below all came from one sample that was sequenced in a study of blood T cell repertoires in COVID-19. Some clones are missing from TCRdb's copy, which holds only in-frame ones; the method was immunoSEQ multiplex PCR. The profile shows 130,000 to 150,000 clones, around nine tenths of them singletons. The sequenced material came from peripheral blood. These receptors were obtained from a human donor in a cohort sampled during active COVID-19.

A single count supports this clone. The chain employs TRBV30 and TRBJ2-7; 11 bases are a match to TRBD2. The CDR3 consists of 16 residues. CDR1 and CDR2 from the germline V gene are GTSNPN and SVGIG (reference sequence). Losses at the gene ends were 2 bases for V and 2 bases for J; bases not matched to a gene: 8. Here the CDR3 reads CAWSPTSGMSPYEQYF. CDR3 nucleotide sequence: TGTGCCTGGAGTCCGACTAGCGGGATGTCCCCCTACGAGCAGTACTTC.

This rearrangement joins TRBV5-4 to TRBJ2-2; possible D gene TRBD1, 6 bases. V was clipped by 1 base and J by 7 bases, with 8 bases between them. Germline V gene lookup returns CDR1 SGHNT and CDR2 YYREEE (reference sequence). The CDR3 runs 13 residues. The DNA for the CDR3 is TGTGCCAGCAGCTTGCCAGGGGACGGGGAGCTGTTTTTT. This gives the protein CASSLPGDGELFF. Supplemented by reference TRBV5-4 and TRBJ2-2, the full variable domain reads ETGVTQSPTHLIKTRGQQVTLRCSSQSGHNTVSWYQQALGQGPQFIFQYYREEENGRGNFPPRFSGLQFPNYSSELNVNALELDDSALYLCASSLPGDGELFFGEGSRLTVL.

Written as DNA, the CDR3 is TGTGCCAGCAGGGCAACAGGTCCCAACGAGCAGTACTTC. It codes for CASRATGPNEQYF. The chain is built from TRBV7-9 and TRBJ2-7; D may be TRBD1 (5 bases). The V end lost 6 bases, the J end lost 5 bases, and 14 bases lay between the germline ends. Germline lookup yields CDR1 SEHNR and CDR2 FQNEAQ (reference sequence). The CDR3 loop spans 13 amino acids.

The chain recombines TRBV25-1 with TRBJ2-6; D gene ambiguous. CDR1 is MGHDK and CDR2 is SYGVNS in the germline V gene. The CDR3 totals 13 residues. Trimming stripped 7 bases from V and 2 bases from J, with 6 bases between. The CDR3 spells CASTYAGANVLTF. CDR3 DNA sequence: TGTGCCAGCACGTATGCTGGGGCCAACGTCCTGACTTTC.

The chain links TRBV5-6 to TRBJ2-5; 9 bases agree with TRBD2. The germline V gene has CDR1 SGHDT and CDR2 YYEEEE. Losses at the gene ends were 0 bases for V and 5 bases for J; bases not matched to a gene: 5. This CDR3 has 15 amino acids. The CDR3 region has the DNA TGTGCCAGCAGCTTGGTTGCGGGAGGGCCGGAGACCCAGTACTTC. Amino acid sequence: CASSLVAGGPETQYF.

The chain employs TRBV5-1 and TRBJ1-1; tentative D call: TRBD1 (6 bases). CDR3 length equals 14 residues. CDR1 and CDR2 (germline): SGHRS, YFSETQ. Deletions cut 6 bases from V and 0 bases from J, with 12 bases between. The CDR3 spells CASTPGAVNTEAFF. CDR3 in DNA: TGCGCCAGCACCCCAGGGGCGGTGAACACTGAAGCTTTCTTT. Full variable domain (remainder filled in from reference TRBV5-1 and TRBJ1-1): KAGVTQTPRYLIKTRGQQVTLSCSPISGHRSVSWYQQTPGQGLQFLFEYFSETQRNKGNFPGRFSGRQFSNSRSEMNVSTLELGDSALYLCASTPGAVNTEAFFGQGTRLTVV.

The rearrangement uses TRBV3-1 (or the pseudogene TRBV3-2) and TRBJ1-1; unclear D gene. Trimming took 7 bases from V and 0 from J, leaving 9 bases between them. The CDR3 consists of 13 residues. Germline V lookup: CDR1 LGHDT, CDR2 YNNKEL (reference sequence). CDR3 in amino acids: CASTRSMNTEAFF. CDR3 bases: TGTGCCAGCACTCGCTCTATGAACACTGAAGCTTTCTTT.

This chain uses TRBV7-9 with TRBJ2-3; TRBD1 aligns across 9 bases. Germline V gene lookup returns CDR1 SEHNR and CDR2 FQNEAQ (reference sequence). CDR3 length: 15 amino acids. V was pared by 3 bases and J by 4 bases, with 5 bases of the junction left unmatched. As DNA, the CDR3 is TGTGCCAGCAGCTTGGGGACAGGGAGTCCAGATACGCAGTATTTT. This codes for CASSLGTGSPDTQYF.

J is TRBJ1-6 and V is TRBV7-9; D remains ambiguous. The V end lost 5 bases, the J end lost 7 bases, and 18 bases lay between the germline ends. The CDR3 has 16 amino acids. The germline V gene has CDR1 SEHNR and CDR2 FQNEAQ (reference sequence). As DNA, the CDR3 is TGTGCCAGCAGCCACCCCGGCGGTCGTGGCAATTCACCCCTCCACTTT. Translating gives CASSHPGGRGNSPLHF.

CDR3 coding DNA: TGCGCCAGCAGCCTGGGGACAGGCGTCACTAATGAAAAACTGTTTTTT. Protein: CASSLGTGVTNEKLFF. The chain links TRBV4-1 to TRBJ1-4, with 8 bases lining up with TRBD1. V shed 4 bases, J shed 2 bases, and the junction held 6 bases outside the gene matches. Germline V gives CDR1 MGHRA, CDR2 YSYEKL. The CDR3 runs to 16 residues.